The source of this TCR beta chain is a study of blood T cell repertoires in COVID-19. Overall study context: Researchers got acute and convalescent COVID-19 samples from the United States, Italy and Spain. PBMCs, B-cell-depleted T cells, or T cells provided the cDNA or gDNA that made up the material.

In the authors' workflow: The authors estimated nucleated cell counts from reference gene primer amplification. TCRdb keeps only in-frame clones here, not all; method: immunoSEQ multiplex PCR. Clone size and the V and J calls come from that table; the DNA yielded D and trimming. The repertoire consists of fewer than 350,000 clones, with approximately 83% occurring once and the leading ten covering roughly 1.9%. Germline V gene lookup returns CDR1 SGHKS and CDR2 YYEKEE (reference sequence). The V segment lost 4 bases and the J segment 6 bases; nucleotides outside the gene matches: 11. There are 15 residues in the CDR3.

The sequencing input was peripheral blood. The V call is TRBV5-5, the J call TRBJ2-7, with TRBD2 matching 9 bases. This clonotype originated in a woman aged 25 to 45 who had recovered from COVID-19. CDR3 residues: CASSQEGLAGREQYF. CDR3 DNA sequence: TGTGCCAGCAGCCAAGAAGGGCTAGCGGGACGCGAGCAGTACTTC.